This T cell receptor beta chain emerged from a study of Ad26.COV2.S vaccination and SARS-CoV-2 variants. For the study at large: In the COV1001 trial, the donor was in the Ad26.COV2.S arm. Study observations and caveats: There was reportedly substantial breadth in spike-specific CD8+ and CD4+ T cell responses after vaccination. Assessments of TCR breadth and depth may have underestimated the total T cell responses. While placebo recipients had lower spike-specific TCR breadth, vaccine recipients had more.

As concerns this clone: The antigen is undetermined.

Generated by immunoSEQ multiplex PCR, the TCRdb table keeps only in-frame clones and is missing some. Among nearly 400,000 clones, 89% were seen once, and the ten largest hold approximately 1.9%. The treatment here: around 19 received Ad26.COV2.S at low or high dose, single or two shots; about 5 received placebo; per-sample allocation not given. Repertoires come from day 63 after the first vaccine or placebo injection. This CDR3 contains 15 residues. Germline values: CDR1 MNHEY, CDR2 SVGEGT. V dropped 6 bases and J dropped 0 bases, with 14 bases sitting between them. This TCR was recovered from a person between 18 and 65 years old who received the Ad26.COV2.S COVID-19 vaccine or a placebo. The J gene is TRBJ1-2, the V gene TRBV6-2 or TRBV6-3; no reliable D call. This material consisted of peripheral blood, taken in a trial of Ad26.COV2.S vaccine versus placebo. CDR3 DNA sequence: TGTGCCAGCAGCCCTGGGGAGAAAGCTAACTATGGCTACACCTTC. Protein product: CASSPGEKANYGYTF.